One and the same sample provided the 18 T cell receptor beta chains below, sequenced in a study of beta chain features in type 1 diabetes. Expressed TCRB transcripts were sequenced after all isolated RNA was converted to cDNA. Using immunoSEQ multiplex PCR, the repertoire was profiled, and TCRdb retains in-frame clones only, with some absent. The data show nearly 250,000 clones, with 68% seen just once and approximately 0.053% held by the top ten. Sequencing was performed on naive CD4+ T cells from blood. These receptors were obtained from a man aged 30 to 45 in good health.

This clone was picked up a small number of times. The chain carries TRBV30 and TRBJ2-5; D assignment may be TRBD1 or TRBD2 (5 bases each). The ends were cut back, 2 bases at V and 1 base at J, with 11 bases in the middle. Germline-derived CDR1 and CDR2 are GTSNPN and SVGIG (reference sequence). CDR3 length: 14 residues. DNA of the CDR3: TGTGCCTGGAGTCCCACCGGGGCCCAAGAGACCCAGTACTTC. Encoded protein: CAWSPTGAQETQYF.

CDR3 DNA: TGTGCCTGGACGCTACGGGACTCGGGGCAGTACTTC. It translates to CAWTLRDSGQYF. V usage is TRBV30 and J usage is TRBJ2-7; tentative D call: TRBD2 (6 bases). This CDR3 has 12 residues. V lost 4 bases to trimming and J lost 9 bases, with 16 bases between them. Germline assignment: CDR1 GTSNPN and CDR2 SVGIG (reference sequence).

In this sample, this clone turned up a few times. V and J are TRBV7-2 and TRBJ2-7, with 9 positions matching TRBD2. V was clipped by 1 base and J by 3 bases; unmatched bases: 4. The CDR3 is 15 residues long. In germline, CDR1 is SGHTA, CDR2 FQGNSA. The CDR3 reads CASSLEASGVYEQYF. CDR3 DNA: TGTGCCAGCAGCTTAGAGGCTAGCGGGGTCTACGAGCAGTACTTC.

This clone was counted a single time. J is TRBJ2-1 and V is TRBV4-1, with 9 bases aligning to TRBD1. Germline CDR1 reads MGHRA; CDR2 reads YSYEKL. The CDR3 loop spans 16 amino acids. The V and J ends lost 4 bases and 6 bases, in that order; junction bases with no gene match: 10. Here the CDR3 reads CASSRPGQGNGNEQFF. CDR3 DNA: TGCGCCAGCAGCCGCCCGGGACAGGGTAACGGCAATGAGCAGTTCTTC.

This chain links TRBV30 with TRBJ2-7; 8 positions match TRBD1. The CDR3 spans 13 residues. Germline CDR1 and CDR2: GTSNPN and SVGIG (reference sequence). Germline trimming cut 7 bases from V and 2 bases from J; bases unmatched to any gene: 7. The CDR3 spells CASMTGATYEQYF. CDR3 DNA sequence: TGTGCCTCAATGACAGGGGCGACCTACGAGCAGTACTTC.

V gene TRBV6-5 combines with J gene TRBJ1-2; D gene uncertain. V was pared by 0 bases and J by 10 bases, with 18 bases between. Germline V gene sequence: CDR1 MNHEY, CDR2 SVGAGI. The CDR3 sequence is 15 residues long. The DNA for the CDR3 is TGTGCCAGCAGTTACTCGCCCACCCGAGACGCGTACTACACCTTC. It specifies CASSYSPTRDAYYTF.

This clone came up once. The junction departs from the called germline gene at one end, perhaps through a read error. The CDR3 sequence: CASCEAGAGYTF. The CDR3, as DNA: TGTGCCAGCTGTGAGGCAGGGGCTGGCTACACCTTC. The chain links TRBV25-1 to TRBJ1-2, with D perhaps matching TRBD1 (6 bases). The CDR3 length is 12 residues. Germline V gene lookup returns CDR1 MGHDK and CDR2 SYGVNS.

The sample holds one count of this clone. The chain has TRBV5-1 and TRBJ2-5; D call uncertain. The CDR3 runs to 14 residues. V lost 0 bases, J lost 4 bases, and 10 bases lay in between. CDR1 and CDR2 from the germline V gene are SGHRS and YFSETQ. The CDR3 protein is CASSLGDFRETQYF. In DNA form, the CDR3 reads TGCGCCAGCAGCTTGGGCGACTTCCGAGAGACCCAGTACTTC.

The chain uses TRBV29-1 and TRBJ2-3, with 9 bases aligning to TRBD1. After removal of 6 bases from V and 2 bases from J, the junction contained 6 bases not matched to a gene. CDR1 is SQVTM, CDR2 ANQGSEA, per germline. This CDR3 region has 14 residues. CDR3 loop: CSVAQGAVTDTQYF. CDR3 DNA: TGCAGCGTAGCACAGGGGGCTGTCACAGATACGCAGTATTTT.

The V call is TRBV25-1, the J call TRBJ2-7, with 8 bases lining up with TRBD2. V was clipped by 7 bases and J by 6 bases; unmatched bases: 14. Per germline, CDR1 MGHDK and CDR2 SYGVNS. The CDR3 runs 15 residues. CDR3 protein: CASTELAALVCEQYF. CDR3 DNA sequence: TGTGCCAGCACCGAACTAGCGGCCCTTGTCTGCGAGCAGTACTTC.

V gene TRBV14 combines with J gene TRBJ2-7; D is undetermined. Trimming pared 0 bases from V and 2 bases from J, leaving 11 bases between. The CDR3 consists of 15 residues. CDR1 is SGHDN and CDR2 is FVKESK in the germline V gene. The CDR3 spells CASSQDNSLPYEQYF. The CDR3 DNA is TGTGCCAGCAGCCAAGATAACAGCTTGCCCTACGAGCAGTACTTC.

This sequence joins TRBV5-1 and TRBJ1-1, with 7 bases aligning to TRBD1. Germline V gene data show CDR1 as SGHRS and CDR2 as YFSETQ. This CDR3 contains 14 residues. The junction had 4 bases not matched to a gene; V was cut back by 4 bases and J by 1 base. CDR3: CASSPGTANTEAFF. CDR3 sequence (DNA): TGCGCCAGCAGCCCTGGGACAGCGAACACTGAAGCTTTCTTT.

The rearrangement uses TRBV12-5 and TRBJ1-1; D is undetermined. V lost 2 bases, J lost 5 bases, and 9 bases lay in between. Germline loops: CDR1 LGHNT, CDR2 FRNRAP. CDR3 size: 13 residues. CDR3 sequence (DNA): TGTGCTAGTGGTTTGAGGTCGGAGACTGAAGCTTTCTTT. As protein: CASGLRSETEAFF.

The chain employs TRBV29-1 and TRBJ2-7; possibly TRBD2 for D (6 bases). The CDR3 runs 12 residues. Trimming cost V 7 bases and J 7 bases, with 17 bases left between them. Per the germline V gene, CDR1 is SQVTM and CDR2 is ANQGSEA. The CDR3 DNA reads TGCAGCGCCAGCGGGCAGGGTAATGAGCAGTACTTC. This translates into CSASGQGNEQYF.

V is TRBV29-1 and J is TRBJ1-1; D is unresolved. There are 12 residues in the CDR3. V was pared by 7 bases and J by 0 bases, with 9 bases between. CDR1 and CDR2 (germline): SQVTM, ANQGSEA. The CDR3 protein is CSALSMNTEAFF. DNA of the CDR3: TGCAGCGCTTTGTCCATGAACACTGAAGCTTTCTTT. The full variable domain, completed using reference TRBV29-1 and TRBJ1-1, is SAVISQKPSRDICQRGTSLTIQCQVDSQVTMMFWYRQQPGQSLTLIATANQGSEATYESGFVIDKFPISRPNLTFSTLTVSNMSPEDSSIYLCSALSMNTEAFFGQGTRLTVV.

This clone was seen just once. The chain is built from TRBV28 and TRBJ2-3, with D perhaps TRBD1 (5 bases). V gave up 3 bases and J gave up 1 base, with 11 bases separating them. Germline-derived CDR1 and CDR2 are MDHEN and SYDVKM. There are 15 residues in the CDR3. As DNA, the CDR3 is TGTGCCAGCAGTTTGGAGAAACAGGGCACAGATACGCAGTATTTT. Translating it yields CASSLEKQGTDTQYF.

V and J are TRBV15 and TRBJ2-1, with TRBD1 as a possible D gene (6 bases). The V gene's germline CDR1 is LNHNV and CDR2 YYDKDF (reference sequence). The ends were cut back, 3 bases at V and 3 bases at J, with 15 bases in the middle. CDR3 length equals 16 residues. In DNA, the CDR3 is TGTGCCACCAGCAGCGGACTGGGGGCCCTCTACAATGAGCAGTTCTTC. Translation gives CATSSGLGALYNEQFF.

The genes are TRBV30 and TRBJ2-2, with D maybe TRBD1 (5 bases). This CDR3 spans 13 amino acids. V lost 1 base and J 5 bases, leaving 8 bases between the germline ends. In germline, CDR1 is GTSNPN, CDR2 SVGIG (reference sequence). This CDR3 is CAWSGQLTGELFF. The CDR3 DNA reads TGTGCCTGGAGTGGACAGTTAACCGGGGAGCTGTTTTTT.